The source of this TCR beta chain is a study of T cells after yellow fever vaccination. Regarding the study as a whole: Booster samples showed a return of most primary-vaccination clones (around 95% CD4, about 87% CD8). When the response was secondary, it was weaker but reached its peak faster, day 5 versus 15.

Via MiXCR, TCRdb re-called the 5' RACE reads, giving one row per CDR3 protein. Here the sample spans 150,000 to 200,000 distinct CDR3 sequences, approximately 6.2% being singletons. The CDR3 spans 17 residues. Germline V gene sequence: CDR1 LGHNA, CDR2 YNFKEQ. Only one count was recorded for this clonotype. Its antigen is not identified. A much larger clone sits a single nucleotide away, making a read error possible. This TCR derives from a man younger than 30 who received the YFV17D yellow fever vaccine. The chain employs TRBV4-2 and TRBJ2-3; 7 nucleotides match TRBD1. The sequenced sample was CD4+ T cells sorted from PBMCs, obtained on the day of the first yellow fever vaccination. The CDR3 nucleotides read TGTGCCAACAGCCAAGCCGGAGGTCAGGGGGTCACAGATACGCAGTATTTT. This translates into CANSQAGGQGVTDTQYF.